The 25 T cell receptor beta chains below all came from one sample that was sequenced in a study of cytomegalovirus exposure and HLA in healthy donors (dated by TCRdb to about 2017). Library preparation employed the immunoSEQ multiplex PCR assay. This immuneACCESS table, as held by TCRdb, lists in-frame sequences with V and J called but not all clones. Of the missing ones, under half trace to an unresolved V gene in checked studies; the others have no known cause. Here the sample has around 200,000 clones; about 81% occur a single time. The ten largest make up about 1.2% of the sample. Sequencing was carried out using PBMCs. These TCRs come from a woman aged 25 to 39 in good health and CMV-seronegative.

The CDR3 region has the DNA TGTGCCAGTGGACAGAGACTCAACAATGAGCAGTTCTTC. Translation: CASGQRLNNEQFF. The V and J genes are TRBV7-9 and TRBJ2-1; maybe TRBD1 (6 bases). The germline V gene has CDR1 SEHNR and CDR2 FQNEAQ (reference sequence). V shed 9 bases and J shed 5 bases, with 14 bases lying between them. CDR3 size: 13 residues. Together with reference TRBV7-9 and TRBJ2-1, the CDR3 gives the full variable domain: DTGVSQNPRHKITKRGQNVTFRCDPISEHNRLYWYRQTLGQGPEFLTYFQNEAQLEKSRLLSDRFSAERPKGSFSTLEIQRTEQGDSAMYLCASGQRLNNEQFFGPGTRLTVL.

The V gene is TRBV30, the J gene TRBJ2-3; D may be TRBD1 (6 bases). The CDR3 runs to 14 residues. The V gene's germline CDR1 is GTSNPN and CDR2 SVGIG (reference sequence). Trimming removed 5 bases from V and 1 base from J, with 13 bases in between. The CDR3 loop is CAWDTGPRTDTQYF. The CDR3 bases are TGTGCCTGGGATACAGGGCCCCGCACAGATACGCAGTATTTT.

The V call is TRBV6-6, the J call TRBJ2-7; possible D gene TRBD2, 5 bases. The V gene's germline CDR1 is MNHNY and CDR2 SVGAGI (reference sequence). Trimming cost V 6 bases and J 0 bases, with 9 bases left between them. The CDR3 sequence is 13 residues long. The CDR3 reads CASREVSSYEQYF. CDR3 sequence (DNA): TGTGCCAGCAGGGAGGTCTCCTCCTACGAGCAGTACTTC.

The chain links TRBV6-5 to TRBJ1-1, with unresolved D. V dropped 6 bases and J dropped 1 base, with 12 bases sitting between them. Germline V gene data show CDR1 as MNHEY and CDR2 as SVGAGI. This CDR3 contains 14 residues. The CDR3 here is CASRPGLGNTEAFF. CDR3 in DNA: TGTGCCAGCAGGCCCGGGTTAGGGAACACTGAAGCTTTCTTT.

The chain has TRBV5-1 and TRBJ2-7; D might be TRBD1 (6 bases). Deletions cut 4 bases from V and 3 bases from J, with 17 bases between. CDR3 length: 15 residues. In germline, CDR1 is SGHRS, CDR2 YFSETQ. CDR3 protein: CASSPFGQQGYEQYF. The CDR3 region has the DNA TGCGCCAGCAGCCCTTTTGGCCAACAGGGCTACGAGCAGTACTTC.

The table lists this clone with a few counts. This chain links TRBV7-9 with TRBJ2-3, with 10 bases matching TRBD1. The junction had 3 bases not matched to a gene; V was cut back by 0 bases and J by 3 bases. Germline V gives CDR1 SEHNR, CDR2 FQNEAQ (reference sequence). CDR3 length: 16 residues. For the CDR3, the DNA is TGTGCCAGCAGCTTAGCCCCGGGACAGGGGACAGATACGCAGTATTTT. Translating it yields CASSLAPGQGTDTQYF.

The chain uses TRBV7-2 and TRBJ2-3; a weak D match, TRBD1 (5 bases). Trimming removed 2 bases at V and 4 bases at J, with 7 bases between. Per the germline V gene, CDR1 is SGHTA and CDR2 is FQGNSA. CDR3 length: 13 amino acids. The CDR3 nucleotides are TGTGCCAGCAGCTTACAGGGTTCAGATACGCAGTATTTT. Its protein is CASSLQGSDTQYF.

This clone was picked up one time. The chain couples TRBV5-1 to TRBJ2-7; 7 bases agree with TRBD1. This CDR3 is built from 14 residues. CDR1 and CDR2 (germline): SGHRS, YFSETQ. The junction had 5 bases not matched to a gene; V was cut back by 0 bases and J by 5 bases. The CDR3 here is CASSLEGGKDEQYF. DNA of the CDR3: TGCGCCAGCAGCTTGGAAGGGGGCAAGGACGAGCAGTACTTC.

The J gene is TRBJ1-2, the V gene TRBV29-1; D may be TRBD1 (6 bases). Looked up from germline, CDR1 is SQVTM and CDR2 is ANQGSEA. This CDR3 comprises 15 residues. V gave up 2 bases and J gave up 5 bases, with 18 bases separating them. CDR3 residues: CSVELGHSLSYGYTF. CDR3 nucleotide sequence: TGCAGCGTTGAATTGGGACACAGCTTATCTTATGGCTACACCTTC. Full variable domain (missing parts from reference TRBV29-1 and TRBJ1-2): SAVISQKPSRDICQRGTSLTIQCQVDSQVTMMFWYRQQPGQSLTLIATANQGSEATYESGFVIDKFPISRPNLTFSTLTVSNMSPEDSSIYLCSVELGHSLSYGYTFGSGTRLTVV.

The rearrangement links TRBV18 to TRBJ2-5; D perhaps matches TRBD1 (5 bases). This CDR3 is 12 amino acids long. The germline V gene encodes CDR1 KGHSH and CDR2 LQKENI. Trimming removed 4 bases from V and 3 bases from J, with 6 bases in between. The DNA of the CDR3 is TGTGCCAGCTCACAGGGGAAAGAGACCCAGTACTTC. It codes for CASSQGKETQYF. Using reference TRBV18 and TRBJ2-5 for the parts outside the CDR3, the full variable domain is NAGVMQNPRHLVRRRGQEARLRCSPMKGHSHVYWYRQLPEEGLKFMVYLQKENIIDESGMPKERFSAEFPKEGPSILRIQQVVRGDSAAYFCASSQGKETQYFGPGTRLLVL.

V is TRBV19 and J is TRBJ2-3; D is perhaps TRBD1 (5 bases). This CDR3 has 15 amino acids. CDR1 and CDR2 from the germline V gene are LNHDA and SQIVND (reference sequence). The V end was cut by 3 bases, the J end by 1 base, with 11 bases between. CDR3 in DNA: TGTGCCAGTAGTATGCCGGGCAGGGGCACAGATACGCAGTATTTT. Protein: CASSMPGRGTDTQYF.

As DNA, the CDR3 is TGTGCCTGGAGTGTACAGGTTCCTGAGCAGTTCTTC. It yields the protein CAWSVQVPEQFF. V gene TRBV30 combines with J gene TRBJ2-1, with D possibly TRBD1 on 5 matching bases. The V gene's germline CDR1 is GTSNPN and CDR2 SVGIG (reference sequence). V dropped 0 bases and J dropped 9 bases, with 9 bases sitting between them. The CDR3 extends over 12 amino acids.

The V gene is TRBV28, the J gene TRBJ1-2; 9 bases align to TRBD1. V shed 6 bases, J shed 7 bases, and the junction held 9 bases outside the gene matches. Germline CDR1 MDHEN, CDR2 SYDVKM. There are 14 residues in the CDR3. CDR3 DNA sequence: TGTGCCAGCAGCGCTACAGGGGGCGCGGGTGGCTACACCTTC. Translated: CASSATGGAGGYTF.

This clone was recorded once. This chain joins TRBV12-5 and TRBJ2-7; TRBD1 agrees at 7 bases. V shed 5 bases, J shed 6 bases, and the junction held 7 bases outside the gene matches. This CDR3 is built from 13 residues. Germline CDR1 and CDR2: LGHNT and FRNRAP. CDR3 in amino acids: CASGPPTGVEQYF. CDR3 bases: TGTGCTAGTGGTCCTCCTACAGGGGTCGAGCAGTACTTC.

Turning to this clone: The identical CDR3 is also encoded by other nucleotide sequences in the sample. The CDR3 loop reads CASSLRGYEQYF. Here the CDR3 DNA reads TGTGCCAGCAGTTTAAGGGGCTACGAGCAGTACTTC. The chain uses TRBV28 and TRBJ2-7; D is possibly TRBD1 (5 bases). CDR3 length: 12 amino acids. Germline V gene data show CDR1 as MDHEN and CDR2 as SYDVKM. Deletions cut 2 bases from V and 3 bases from J, with 5 bases between.

The chain carries TRBV29-1 and TRBJ2-7; 7 positions match TRBD1. J lost 2 bases, V lost 6 bases, and 10 bases had no gene match. Germline lookup yields CDR1 SQVTM and CDR2 ANQGSEA. The CDR3 consists of 14 residues. Written as DNA, the CDR3 is TGCAGCGTCGCTCCCAGACAGGGCACCTACGAGCAGTACTTC. Its translation is CSVAPRQGTYEQYF.

The genes are TRBV9 and TRBJ2-3; 9 bases are a match to TRBD1. V lost 1 base and J lost 2; bases outside the gene matches: 8. The CDR3 is 17 amino acids. CDR1 SGDLS and CDR2 YYNGEE come from the germline V gene. DNA for the CDR3: TGTGCCAGCAGCGTACGGGGAGGGACAGGGTACACAGATACGCAGTATTTT. It specifies CASSVRGGTGYTDTQYF. Full variable domain (missing parts from reference TRBV9 and TRBJ2-3): DSGVTQTPKHLITATGQRVTLRCSPRSGDLSVYWYQQSLDQGLQFLIQYYNGEERAKGNILERFSAQQFPDLHSELNLSSLELGDSALYFCASSVRGGTGYTDTQYFGPGTRLTVL.

This rearrangement joins TRBV6-1 to TRBJ1-1; tentatively, D is TRBD1 (6 bases). Germline assignment: CDR1 MNHNS and CDR2 SASEGT. The V gene lost 4 bases and the J gene lost 4 bases, with 7 bases spanning the gap. CDR3 length equals 12 residues. The DNA for the CDR3 is TGTGCCAGCAGTGTGGACAGCACTGAAGCTTTCTTT. Protein: CASSVDSTEAFF.

The chain recombines TRBV4-1 with TRBJ2-7; 7 positions match TRBD2. Germline CDR1 and CDR2: MGHRA and YSYEKL. This CDR3 has 17 amino acids. The trim removed 0 bases at V and 6 bases at J, leaving 14 bases unmatched. The DNA for the CDR3 is TGCGCCAGCAGCCAAGAGATGGGGACTGTGCGGGGGAGCGAGCAGTACTTC. Protein: CASSQEMGTVRGSEQYF.

This rearrangement joins TRBV27 to TRBJ2-1; D is uncertain. The CDR3 loop spans 17 amino acids. The V gene's germline CDR1 is MNHEY and CDR2 SMNVEV (reference sequence). V lost 9 bases, J lost 4 bases, and 25 bases lay in between. The CDR3 DNA follows: TGTGCCAGTAAGCCCGATTTGAGGATGGGTACATACAATGAGCAGTTCTTC. Its protein is CASKPDLRMGTYNEQFF.

This clone has a handful of counts. At one end the junction does not follow the germline gene, possibly because of a read error. This chain connects TRBV30 to TRBJ1-5; maybe TRBD1 (5 bases). Germline V gene lookup returns CDR1 GTSNPN and CDR2 SVGIG (reference sequence). This CDR3 is 13 amino acids long. The CDR3 DNA follows: TGTGCCTGGAGTGTAGGGGCCAATCGGCCCCAGCATTTT. Translated: CAWSVGANRPQHF.

The chain recombines TRBV2 with TRBJ1-2; D gene uncertain. V gave up 3 bases and J gave up 7 bases, with 12 bases separating them. The CDR3 is made up of 13 amino acids. Germline CDR1 reads SNHLY; CDR2 reads FYNNEI. The CDR3 DNA sequence: TGTGCCAGCAGTGATGCGGGGATGCGTGGCTACACCTTC. Encoded protein: CASSDAGMRGYTF. Full variable domain (outside the CDR3, taken from reference TRBV2 and TRBJ1-2): EPEVTQTPSHQVTQMGQEVILRCVPISNHLYFYWYRQILGQKVEFLVSFYNNEISEKSEIFDDQFSVERPDGSNFTLKIRSTKLEDSAMYFCASSDAGMRGYTFGSGTRLTVV.

The chain employs TRBV9 and TRBJ2-1; D perhaps matches TRBD2 (6 bases). Trimming left V 2 bases short and J 6 bases short, with 18 bases between. The CDR3 runs 16 residues. The V gene's germline CDR1 is SGDLS and CDR2 YYNGEE. CDR3 in DNA: TGTGCCAGCAGCGTGTACGGGACTGGGGCGGGCAATGAGCAGTTCTTC. It yields the protein CASSVYGTGAGNEQFF.

The chain links TRBV18 to TRBJ2-1; the D is unclear. CDR1 and CDR2 from the germline V gene are KGHSH and LQKENI. CDR3 length equals 11 residues. Trimming took 3 bases from V and 8 from J, leaving 5 bases between them. CDR3: CASSPRDEQFF. The CDR3, as DNA: TGTGCCAGCTCACCCCGGGATGAGCAGTTCTTC.

The chain uses TRBV7-8 and TRBJ1-5; D remains unclear. In germline, CDR1 is SGHVS, CDR2 FQNEAQ. This CDR3 spans 16 amino acids. V dropped 0 bases and J dropped 2 bases, with 11 bases sitting between them. The CDR3 coding sequence is TGTGCCAGCAGCTTAGCGAGCGGGGTTGGCAATCAGCCCCAGCATTTT. The encoded protein is CASSLASGVGNQPQHF.